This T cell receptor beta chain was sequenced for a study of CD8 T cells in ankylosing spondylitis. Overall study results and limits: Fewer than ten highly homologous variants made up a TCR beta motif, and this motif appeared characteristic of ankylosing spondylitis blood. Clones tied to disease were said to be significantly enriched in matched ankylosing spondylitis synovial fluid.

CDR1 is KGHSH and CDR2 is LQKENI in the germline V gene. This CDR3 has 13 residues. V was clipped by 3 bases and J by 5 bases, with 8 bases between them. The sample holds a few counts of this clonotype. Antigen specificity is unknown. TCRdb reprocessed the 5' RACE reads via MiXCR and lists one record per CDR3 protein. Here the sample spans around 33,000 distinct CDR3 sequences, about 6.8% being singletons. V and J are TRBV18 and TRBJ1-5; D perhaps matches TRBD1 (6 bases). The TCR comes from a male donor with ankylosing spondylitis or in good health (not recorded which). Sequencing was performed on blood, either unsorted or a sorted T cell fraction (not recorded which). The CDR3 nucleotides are TGTGCCAGCTCACCCAACAGGGATCAGCCCCAGCATTTT. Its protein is CASSPNRDQPQHF.